The 20 T cell receptor beta chains listed next were all sequenced from one sample in a study of blood T cell repertoires in COVID-19. Data came from immunoSEQ multiplex PCR; TCRdb stores just in-frame clones and leaves some out. Among 200,000 to 250,000 clones listed, 75% to 85% were seen once. The sequencing sample was made of peripheral blood. Every receptor here comes from a human donor in a cohort sampled during active COVID-19.

This chain links TRBV28 with TRBJ2-3; tentatively, D is TRBD2 (6 bases). The ends were cut back, 5 bases at V and 2 bases at J, with 14 bases in the middle. The germline gives CDR1 MDHEN, CDR2 SYDVKM. The CDR3 runs 15 residues. In nucleotides, the CDR3 is TGTGCCAGCAGTATCTGGGCGGGGTACACAGATACGCAGTATTTT. The encoded protein is CASSIWAGYTDTQYF.

The gene calls are TRBV10-3 and TRBJ2-1; 8 bases align to TRBD2. V lost 0 bases and J lost 0; bases outside the gene matches: 7. Looked up from germline, CDR1 is ENHRY and CDR2 is SYGVKD. This CDR3 is 18 amino acids long. The DNA of the CDR3 is TGTGCCATCAGTGAGTCCTTAGCGGGAAGGAGCTCCTACAATGAGCAGTTCTTC. It encodes CAISESLAGRSSYNEQFF.

This clone was recorded a few times. The chain couples TRBV15 to TRBJ1-3; a weak D match, TRBD1 (5 bases). Trimming pared 0 bases from V and 0 bases from J, leaving 15 bases between. Germline-derived CDR1 and CDR2 are LNHNV and YYDKDF (reference sequence). The CDR3 sequence is 18 residues long. The CDR3 DNA follows: TGTGCCACCAGCAGAGATCGTGGAGGGGCCCTCTCTGGAAACACCATATATTTT. Residues: CATSRDRGGALSGNTIYF. Full variable domain (rest looked up from reference TRBV15 and TRBJ1-3): DAMVIQNPRYQVTQFGKPVTLSCSQTLNHNVMYWYQQKSSQAPKLLFHYYDKDFNNEADTPDNFQSRRPNTSFCFLDIRSPGLGDTAMYLCATSRDRGGALSGNTIYFGEGSWLTVV.

This chain connects TRBV10-3 to TRBJ2-1, with TRBD1 identical over 7 bases. V dropped 7 bases and J dropped 7; count of bases not matched to a gene: 16. Germline V lookup: CDR1 ENHRY, CDR2 SYGVKD. The CDR3 loop spans 16 amino acids. The CDR3 region is CAIKSTGTEGSNEQFF. The CDR3 DNA follows: TGTGCCATCAAATCAACCGGGACAGAGGGCTCAAATGAGCAGTTCTTC.

The chain has TRBV27 and TRBJ2-7; 7 bases are a match to TRBD1. V gave up 3 bases and J gave up 2 bases; unmatched junction bases: 4. The CDR3 contains 14 residues. Germline loops: CDR1 MNHEY, CDR2 SMNVEV (reference sequence). CDR3 nucleotide sequence: TGTGCCAGCAGTTTCGGTAGGGGGCCCTACGAGCAGTACTTC. This encodes CASSFGRGPYEQYF.

CDR3 sequence reads: CASSPRQGEDYGYTF. The CDR3 nucleotides are TGTGCCAGCAGCCCCAGACAGGGAGAGGACTATGGCTACACCTTC. V and J are TRBV5-4 and TRBJ1-2; 7 bases align to TRBD1. The germline V gene encodes CDR1 SGHNT and CDR2 YYREEE (reference sequence). V was clipped by 4 bases and J by 3 bases; unmatched bases: 9. The CDR3 has 15 residues.

The chain couples TRBV6-5 to TRBJ1-2; 7 bases are a match to TRBD1. The length of the CDR3 is 14 residues. The germline gives CDR1 MNHEY, CDR2 SVGAGI. V was clipped by 4 bases and J by 1 base; unmatched bases: 3. CDR3 DNA: TGTGCCAGCAGTTCCACAGGGGTTAACTATGGCTACACCTTC. As protein: CASSSTGVNYGYTF.

The chain combines TRBV3-1 (or the pseudogene TRBV3-2) with TRBJ2-5; 10 bases agree with TRBD2. The CDR3 spans 15 residues. Germline loops: CDR1 LGHDT, CDR2 YNNKEL (reference sequence). Losses at the gene ends were 2 bases for V and 5 bases for J; bases not matched to a gene: 5. DNA of the CDR3: TGTGCCAGCAGCCAACCAGCGGGAGGGCCGGAGACCCAGTACTTC. The encoded protein is CASSQPAGGPETQYF.

The CDR3, as DNA: TGTGCTAGTGGTCCGGGGGAAGCTGAAGCTTTCTTT. Encoded protein: CASGPGEAEAFF. The genes are TRBV12-5 and TRBJ1-1; weak D call: TRBD1 (5 bases). Per the germline V gene, CDR1 is LGHNT and CDR2 is FRNRAP. V gave up 5 bases and J gave up 6 bases, with 10 bases separating them. The CDR3 has 12 residues.

The genes are TRBV19 and TRBJ2-7; D possibly corresponds to TRBD1 (6 bases). Germline CDR1 and CDR2: LNHDA and SQIVND (reference sequence). V lost 5 bases, J lost 3 bases, and 17 bases lay in between. There are 15 residues in the CDR3. The CDR3 region is CASSAGKGHHYEQYF. The CDR3 nucleotides are TGTGCCAGTAGTGCTGGGAAGGGACACCACTACGAGCAGTACTTC.

The rearrangement links TRBV18 to TRBJ2-7; D gene uncertain. The CDR3 length is 12 residues. Trimming removed 3 bases at V and 4 bases at J, with 7 bases between. CDR1 is KGHSH and CDR2 is LQKENI in the germline V gene. The chain's CDR3 is CASSPPGYEQYF. As DNA, the CDR3 is TGTGCCAGCTCACCCCCCGGGTACGAGCAGTACTTC.

The chain employs TRBV29-1 and TRBJ2-1, with D maybe TRBD2 (5 bases). The CDR3 contains 12 residues. The germline V gene has CDR1 SQVTM and CDR2 ANQGSEA. Deletions cut 3 bases from V and 8 bases from J, with 11 bases between. As DNA, the CDR3 is TGCAGCGTTGAGGACTCTTTCGATGAGCAGTTCTTC. Protein: CSVEDSFDEQFF.

The chain uses TRBV10-1 and TRBJ2-1; D is perhaps TRBD2 (7 bases). The germline V and J ends were trimmed by 4 bases and 7 bases, with 14 bases remaining between them. The CDR3 runs to 14 residues. The V gene's germline CDR1 is WNHNN and CDR2 SYGVQD (reference sequence). CDR3 residues: CASSGGGEYNEQFF. The CDR3 coding sequence is TGCGCCAGCAGTGGAGGGGGGGAGTATAATGAGCAGTTCTTC.

The chain is built from TRBV27 and TRBJ1-6; 7 bases line up with TRBD1. Germline loops: CDR1 MNHEY, CDR2 SMNVEV (reference sequence). The trim removed 3 bases at V and 4 bases at J, leaving 12 bases unmatched. CDR3 length: 18 amino acids. DNA for the CDR3: TGTGCCAGCAGTTTGGTATCTCACGGGACAGCTTATAATTCACCCCTCCACTTT. Amino acids: CASSLVSHGTAYNSPLHF.

The chain employs TRBV9 and TRBJ2-7; perhaps TRBD2 as D (5 bases). Trimming pared 4 bases from V and 0 bases from J, leaving 11 bases between. The CDR3 contains 14 residues. Germline V gene data show CDR1 as SGDLS and CDR2 as YYNGEE. The CDR3 spells CASSLETTSYEQYF. The DNA for the CDR3 is TGTGCCAGCAGCCTGGAGACTACCTCCTACGAGCAGTACTTC.

This rearrangement joins TRBV11-2 to TRBJ2-2; 12 nucleotides line up with TRBD2. V was pared by 5 bases and J by 5 bases, with 6 bases of the junction left unmatched. Germline assignment: CDR1 SGHAT and CDR2 FQNNGV. This CDR3 contains 16 residues. Here the CDR3 reads CASSPSGRAGTGELFF. The DNA of the CDR3 is TGTGCCAGCAGCCCTAGCGGGAGGGCCGGGACCGGGGAGCTGTTTTTT.

The chain links TRBV5-4 to TRBJ2-3; 7 bases are shared with TRBD2. After removal of 3 bases from V and 6 bases from J, the junction contained 10 bases not matched to a gene. CDR3 length: 15 amino acids. Germline values: CDR1 SGHNT, CDR2 YYREEE (reference sequence). CDR3 loop: CASSSLAETWDTQYF. The CDR3 DNA reads TGTGCCAGCAGCTCTCTAGCGGAAACATGGGATACGCAGTATTTT.

This clone occurred a few times. The genes are TRBV6-5 and TRBJ2-1, with D tentatively TRBD2 (6 bases). The V end lost 0 bases, the J end lost 8 bases, and 14 bases lay between the germline ends. The CDR3 runs to 15 residues. CDR1 and CDR2 from the germline V gene are MNHEY and SVGAGI. The chain's CDR3 is CASSYSGRSGHEQFF. In nucleotides, the CDR3 is TGTGCCAGCAGTTACTCAGGCCGGAGCGGGCATGAGCAGTTCTTC.

This chain joins TRBV5-8 and TRBJ2-1; TRBD1 matches at 10 bases. Germline CDR1 SGHTS, CDR2 YDEGEE. CDR3 size: 15 residues. V was clipped by 4 bases and J by 7 bases; unmatched bases: 8. The CDR3 nucleotides read TGTGCCAGCAGCCCTCGACAGGGGGCGATTAATGAGCAGTTCTTC. Translated, it gives CASSPRQGAINEQFF.

This clone occurred once. The V gene is TRBV19, the J gene TRBJ1-5; a possible D gene is TRBD1 (6 bases). CDR3 size: 17 residues. V was pared by 5 bases and J by 0 bases, with 17 bases between. Germline V gene lookup returns CDR1 LNHDA and CDR2 SQIVND (reference sequence). The CDR3 loop is CASSPSRDTHSNQPQHF. CDR3 DNA: TGTGCCAGTAGTCCCTCTAGGGACACACATAGCAATCAGCCCCAGCATTTT.